These T cell receptor beta chains were read from a single sample in a study of cytomegalovirus exposure and HLA in healthy donors. The repertoire was sequenced with immunoSEQ multiplex PCR; TCRdb's copy has only in-frame clones and lacks some. Among some 200,000 clones listed, roughly 13% were seen once. Material for sequencing was PBMCs. Receptors originate from a man between 50 and 59 years old in good health and CMV-seropositive. Each CDR3 is given without its conserved first and last residue. Each record gives: D gene, V gene, J gene, CDR3 protein. A D gene is named only where the DNA matches it firmly.

TRBD2,TRBV9,TRBJ2-5,ASSVDVGGGLKETQY
TRBD1,TRBV7-2,TRBJ1-3,ASSLDTGGSGNTIY
NA,TRBV6-1,TRBJ2-3,ASSERSGLTQY
NA,TRBV27,TRBJ2-2,ASRQVGRFTGELF
TRBD1,TRBV9,TRBJ2-3,ASSVDGTGYGTQY
TRBD2,TRBV4-1,TRBJ2-7,ASSAGGALYEQY
NA,TRBV15,TRBJ2-6,ATSTGGLTAGANVLT
NA,TRBV5-1,TRBJ2-7,ASSPGTSDYEQY
NA,TRBV7-9,TRBJ2-7,ASSLLYEQY
NA,TRBV6-6,TRBJ1-5,ASSYVQGTTNQPQH
NA,TRBV12-5,TRBJ2-3,ASGLALHSTDTQY
NA,TRBV7-3,TRBJ2-3,ASSPWASGGTDTQY
NA,TRBV18,TRBJ1-3,ASTEYSGNTIY
NA,TRBV7-2,TRBJ2-5,ASSPGETQY
NA,TRBV20-1,TRBJ1-2,SARDHYGYT
NA,TRBV6-1,TRBJ1-1,ASMGGGLNTEAF
TRBD1,TRBV5-4,TRBJ1-6,ASSLRDRGSYNSPLH
NA,TRBV30,TRBJ1-1,AWSVLAGRDTEAF
NA,TRBV5-4,TRBJ1-3,ASSREVGTGNTIY
NA,TRBV7-8,TRBJ2-3,ASRPGSSTDTQY
TRBD1,TRBV30,TRBJ2-5,AWSHLGTGDYETQY
TRBD2,TRBV6-1,TRBJ2-5,ASSLLAGKETQY
NA,TRBV2,TRBJ1-1,ASISNRVNTEAF
NA,TRBV4-3,TRBJ1-2,ASSQGAGPLTNYGYT
NA,TRBV6-5,TRBJ1-1,ASSPLRLNTEAF
NA,TRBV6-5,TRBJ2-7,ASSYSAGAYEQY
NA,TRBV9,TRBJ2-5,ASSVEGRQQETQY
NA,TRBV7-2,TRBJ2-3,ASSSSTDTQY
NA,TRBV6-5,TRBJ1-2,ASSYQGKSGYT
TRBD2,TRBV4-3,TRBJ2-4,ASSQLTGGAGGHIQY
TRBD1,TRBV7-9,TRBJ1-1,ASSPPGQGARTEAF
NA,TRBV14,TRBJ2-1,ASSQDLGGEQF
TRBD1,TRBV7-2,TRBJ1-6,ASSQGWTGGFSPLH
NA,TRBV2,TRBJ2-2,ATGGYTGELF
NA,TRBV19,TRBJ2-2,ASSQGRNTGELF
TRBD1,TRBV6-5,TRBJ1-5,ASSPDRGGNQPQH
NA,TRBV29-1,TRBJ2-3,SVVVSTDTQY
NA,TRBV18,TRBJ2-2,ASSPPGTATGELF
NA,TRBV9,TRBJ2-2,ASSARTANTGELF
NA,TRBV5-1,TRBJ2-5,ASSGTRASETQY
NA,TRBV5-4,TRBJ1-2,ASSATVGGNGNYGYT
NA,TRBV19,TRBJ1-1,ASKTEDF
NA,TRBV28,TRBJ2-1,ASSPTQSSYNEQF
NA,TRBV5-1,TRBJ1-1,ASSPEYLMNTEAF